This section outlines one T cell receptor (beta chain) sequence together with its context. TCRbeta library construction was performed incorporating unique molecular identifiers. In TCRdb, the PCR reads were re-called with MiXCR into one record per CDR3 protein. Of around 530,000 distinct CDR3 sequences in the sample, approximately 32% were seen once. This sample was included in a study of T-cell reconstitution after alpha-beta-depleted transplantation in children. Looked up from germline, CDR1 is LGHNA and CDR2 is YSLEER. V was shortened by 0 bases and J by 1 base, with 8 bases between the two germline ends. This CDR3 region has 15 residues.

The chain joins TRBV4-3 to TRBJ2-3; D is possibly TRBD2 (5 bases). This clonotype originated in a human donor who donated a stem cell graft to a child with aplastic anemia. The specimen was PBMCs from the stem cell graft donor, collected from the stem cell graft. The CDR3 nucleotides are TGCGCCAGCAGCCAAGAATGGCGGGGCACAGATACGCAGTATTTT. Translation gives CASSQEWRGTDTQYF.